This T cell receptor beta chain stems from a study of blood T cell repertoires in COVID-19. The wider study: From T cells, B-cell-depleted T cells, or PBMCs came the material, which was cDNA or gDNA.

Germline CDR1 is SGHVS and CDR2 is FQNEAQ. The CDR3 consists of 14 residues. The trim removed 5 bases at V and 2 bases at J, leaving 5 bases unmatched. Authors' methods: Researchers report that nucleated cell counts were estimated from reference gene primer amplification. The table came from immunoSEQ multiplex PCR; TCRdb's copy has only in-frame clones and leaves some out. V, J and clone size derive from that table, while D and trimming were established from the DNA sequence. The sample has about 280,000 clones, nearly 90% seen once; the top ten hold approximately 8.8%. Sequenced: peripheral blood. The receptor was isolated from a man in his late teens or twenties with active or convalescent COVID-19. V is TRBV7-8 and J is TRBJ2-7, with 8 bases matching TRBD1. The CDR3 coding sequence is TGTGCCAGCAGCGAAATGGGACAGGCCTACGAGCAGTACTTC. It yields the protein CASSEMGQAYEQYF.